The 20 T cell receptor beta chains listed next were all sequenced from one sample in a study of response to subunit inactivated influenza vaccine. TCRdb itself ran the RT-PCR reads through MiXCR, one entry per CDR3 protein. The data hold 530,000 or so distinct CDR3 sequences, with approximately 15% observed a single time. Sequenced material: PBMCs from blood, taken approximately 13 days after vaccination. These receptors were taken from a man over 45 who received an inactivated influenza vaccine.

The J gene is TRBJ2-2, the V gene TRBV20-1; a possible D gene is TRBD2 (5 bases). With 1 base removed from V and 3 bases from J, the gap between germline ends came to 9 bases. This CDR3 comprises 14 residues. Germline CDR1 reads DFQATT; CDR2 reads SNEGSKA (reference sequence). The DNA for the CDR3 is TGCAGTGCTAGAGCTCGGGGATACACCGGGGAGCTGTTTTTT. This translates into CSARARGYTGELFF.

In its sample, this clonotype was seen once. A junction boundary mismatches the germline segment, possibly from a read error. CDR3 coding DNA: TGTGCTAGCAGCTTATCCCTGACTAGCGGGGGACAAGAGACCCAGTACTTC. It codes for CASSLSLTSGGQETQYF. V and J are TRBV7-7 and TRBJ2-5; 12 nucleotides align to TRBD2. This CDR3 has 17 amino acids. The germline V gene has CDR1 SSHAT and CDR2 FNYEAQ (reference sequence).

In its sample, this clonotype was seen a few times. This chain joins TRBV3-1 and TRBJ1-2; D is ambiguous. The ends were cut back, 3 bases at V and 0 bases at J, with 11 bases in the middle. The CDR3 runs to 15 residues. Germline CDR1 reads LGHDT; CDR2 reads YNNKEL (reference sequence). The CDR3, as DNA: TGTGCCAGCAGCCAGGGTTCGAGGACTAACTATGGCTACACCTTC. It translates to CASSQGSRTNYGYTF.

This clonotype showed up many times. The genes are TRBV10-3 and TRBJ1-2; D is uncertain. Germline assignment: CDR1 ENHRY and CDR2 SYGVKD. This CDR3 has 14 amino acids. Trimming removed 0 bases at V and 4 bases at J, with 9 bases between. CDR3 DNA: TGTGCCATCAGTGAGTCAGAAGGGCGCTATGGCTACACCTTC. Its translation: CAISESEGRYGYTF.

In this sample, this clonotype turned up a few times. CDR3 in amino acids: CAISEGSSGYNEQFF. For the CDR3, the DNA is TGTGCCATCAGTGAGGGCTCTAGCGGCTACAATGAGCAGTTCTTC. The genes are TRBV10-3 and TRBJ2-1; 7 nucleotides agree with TRBD2. This CDR3 spans 15 amino acids. Germline loops: CDR1 ENHRY, CDR2 SYGVKD. V shed 2 bases, J shed 3 bases, and the junction held 4 bases outside the gene matches.

This clonotype has more than one count but fewer than ten. The chain recombines TRBV3-1 with TRBJ2-7; possibly TRBD1 or TRBD2 for D (5 bases each). Germline CDR1 is LGHDT and CDR2 is YNNKEL (reference sequence). The V gene lost 5 bases and the J gene lost 2 bases, with 13 bases spanning the gap. The CDR3 covers 14 residues. The CDR3 sequence: CASSSRDGPYEQYF. In nucleotides, the CDR3 is TGTGCCAGCAGCTCTCGGGACGGCCCCTACGAGCAGTACTTC.

The rearrangement links TRBV7-9 to TRBJ1-4; TRBD1 might be the D (6 bases). V shed 8 bases and J shed 6 bases, with 16 bases lying between them. The CDR3 is 14 residues long. Looked up from germline, CDR1 is SEHNR and CDR2 is FQNEAQ (reference sequence). Here the CDR3 reads CASGRTEEYEKLFF. In DNA form, the CDR3 reads TGTGCCAGCGGGCGGACAGAGGAATATGAAAAACTGTTTTTT.

This clonotype has just a few counts. The DNA of the CDR3 is TGTGCCAGCAGCTTAGACCCTAGGAGGACCGGGGAGCTGTTTTTT. It codes for CASSLDPRRTGELFF. V is TRBV7-2 and J is TRBJ2-2; a possible D gene is TRBD2 (5 bases). This CDR3 has 15 residues. The germline V gene has CDR1 SGHTA and CDR2 FQGNSA. Trimming left V 1 base short and J 5 bases short, with 11 bases between.

A few counts support this clonotype. The J gene is TRBJ2-3, the V gene TRBV4-2; 12 positions agree with TRBD2. The V gene's germline CDR1 is LGHNA and CDR2 YNFKEQ. With 1 base clipped from V and 5 bases from J, the junction kept 7 bases outside the gene matches. The CDR3 totals 17 residues. The CDR3 protein is CASSQVGLAGQGDTQYF. The DNA for the CDR3 is TGTGCCAGCAGCCAAGTAGGACTAGCGGGGCAGGGAGATACGCAGTATTTT.

The J gene is TRBJ2-3, the V gene TRBV12-3 or TRBV12-4; D is unclear. V was shortened by 2 bases and J by 2 bases, with 14 bases between the two germline ends. The CDR3 has 16 residues. CDR3 bases: TGTGCCAGCAGTTTATTGAACCGCCCTAACACAGATACGCAGTATTTT. It codes for CASSLLNRPNTDTQYF.

The chain carries TRBV6-2 or TRBV6-3 and TRBJ1-1; D unresolved. Germline lookup yields CDR1 MNHEY and CDR2 SVGEGT. This CDR3 spans 13 amino acids. Trimming removed 2 bases at V and 5 bases at J, with 9 bases between. DNA for the CDR3: TGTGCCAGCAGTTACGTGGGTTCGACTGAAGCTTTCTTT. It specifies CASSYVGSTEAFF.

In its sample, this clonotype was seen a few times. J is TRBJ2-3 and V is TRBV4-3; a weak D match, TRBD1 (5 bases). Trimming left V 2 bases short and J 4 bases short, with 7 bases between. Germline V gene lookup returns CDR1 LGHNA and CDR2 YSLEER. The CDR3 extends over 13 amino acids. The CDR3 reads CASSQQTADTQYF. The CDR3 bases are TGCGCCAGCAGCCAACAGACAGCAGATACGCAGTATTTT.

A few counts support this clonotype. The chain couples TRBV7-7 to TRBJ2-7, with TRBD1 identical over 8 bases. V dropped 0 bases and J dropped 6; count of bases not matched to a gene: 10. This CDR3 is 16 amino acids long. Germline assignment: CDR1 SSHAT and CDR2 FNYEAQ (reference sequence). CDR3: CASSLAGSRGPLEQYF. The CDR3 DNA reads as TGTGCCAGCAGCTTAGCTGGAAGCAGGGGGCCCCTCGAGCAGTACTTC.

The chain is built from TRBV30 and TRBJ1-6; D unresolved. V was shortened by 0 bases and J by 12 bases, with 15 bases between the two germline ends. The germline V gene encodes CDR1 GTSNPN and CDR2 SVGIG (reference sequence). The CDR3 is 14 residues long. CDR3 nucleotide sequence: TGTGCCTGGAGTGTCGGCAGGTGGTGGGAACCCCTCCACTTT. Translation: CAWSVGRWWEPLHF.

The CDR3 reads CSARAQNSYNEQFF. The DNA of the CDR3 is TGCAGTGCTAGAGCACAAAACTCCTACAATGAGCAGTTCTTC. The chain joins TRBV20-1 to TRBJ2-1; D unclear. Trimming removed 1 base at V and 0 bases at J, with 7 bases between. Germline V lookup: CDR1 DFQATT, CDR2 SNEGSKA (reference sequence). CDR3 length equals 14 residues.

There are a few counts of this clonotype. J is TRBJ2-1 and V is TRBV23-1; D unresolved. TRBV23-1 is an ORF for which the function is uncertain. The CDR3 runs to 8 residues. The V end lost 10 bases, the J end lost 10 bases, and 5 bases lay between the germline ends. CDR3 coding DNA: TGCGCCAACCAAGAGCAGTTCTTC. It codes for CANQEQFF.

This clonotype has more than one count but fewer than ten. The gene calls are TRBV7-2 and TRBJ2-3, with 7 bases identical to TRBD2. The J segment lost 4 bases and the V segment lost 0 bases, leaving 1 base of the junction unmatched. The CDR3 sequence is 14 residues long. Germline V lookup: CDR1 SGHTA, CDR2 FQGNSA. CDR3 amino acids: CASSLARGADTQYF. CDR3 coding DNA: TGTGCCAGCAGCTTAGCACGGGGGGCAGATACGCAGTATTTT.

Only a few counts were recorded for this clonotype. The chain has TRBV20-1 and TRBJ1-1; 8 bases fit TRBD1. V was clipped by 2 bases and J by 1 base; unmatched bases: 3. Germline V gene lookup returns CDR1 DFQATT and CDR2 SNEGSKA (reference sequence). The CDR3 consists of 14 residues. This CDR3 is CSARTGGSNTEAFF. In nucleotides, the CDR3 is TGCAGTGCTAGAACAGGGGGGTCGAACACTGAAGCTTTCTTT.

This clonotype has a handful of counts. The chain employs TRBV9 and TRBJ2-2, with 13 nucleotides matching TRBD2. There are 17 residues in the CDR3. V lost 4 bases to trimming and J lost 4 bases; unmatched junction nucleotides: 7. CDR1 and CDR2 (germline): SGDLS, YYNGEE. The CDR3 sequence: CASSPGLAGVGTGELFF. As DNA, the CDR3 is TGTGCCAGCAGCCCCGGACTAGCGGGAGTTGGCACCGGGGAGCTGTTTTTT.

The chain has TRBV29-1 and TRBJ2-7, with 9 bases matching TRBD1. This CDR3 has 14 residues. Germline-derived CDR1 and CDR2 are SQVTM and ANQGSEA. J gave up 2 bases and V 6 bases, and 8 bases lay outside the gene matches. Written as DNA, the CDR3 is TGCAGCGTAGTCCCGGGACAGGGAACCTACGAGCAGTACTTC. This sequence encodes CSVVPGQGTYEQYF.